Listed below are T cell receptor beta chains from one sample, sequenced in a study of T cell repertoires in cytomegalovirus infection. The antigens of these receptors remain unknown. Using its own MiXCR run on the reads, TCRdb lists one record per CDR3 protein. This sample has about 350,000 distinct CDR3 sequences, with approximately 35% found just once. This specimen consisted of cultured PBMCs, obtained from culture after CMV antigen stimulation. All receptors come from a human donor in good health (CMV status not recorded). Some clones in this sample may be carry-over from other donors' samples. The CDR3 runs from the conserved cysteine through the conserved F or W. Each record gives: clone size, D gene, V gene, J gene, CDR3 DNA, CDR3 protein. D genes are given only for firm matches. The listing skips clone size in some rows; elsewhere it reads once, few, many or a size class.

clone size: .
D gene: .
V gene: TRBV12-3/TRBV12-4
J gene: TRBJ1-2
CDR3 DNA: TGTGCCAGCAGTTTACTCTCCGGGGGCAAAGGCTACACCTTC
CDR3 protein: CASSLLSGGKGYTF

clone size: .
D gene: TRBD1
V gene: TRBV15
J gene: TRBJ2-3
CDR3 DNA: TGTGCCACCAGCAGGACAGGGTCAGATACGCAGTATTTT
CDR3 protein: CATSRTGSDTQYF

clone size: .
D gene: .
V gene: TRBV27
J gene: TRBJ2-1
CDR3 DNA: TGTGCCAGCGGGGGGCAGGGTACCTACAATGAGCAGTTCTTC
CDR3 protein: CASGGQGTYNEQFF

clone size: few
D gene: TRBD1
V gene: TRBV5-1
J gene: TRBJ2-4
CDR3 DNA: TGCGCCAGCAGCTTTGACCCCCCGGGACAGTTGGGCAAAAACATTCAGTACTTC
CDR3 protein: CASSFDPPGQLGKNIQYF

clone size: few
D gene: TRBD2
V gene: TRBV4-3
J gene: TRBJ2-1
CDR3 DNA: TGCGCCAGCAGCCAATACCAGCGGGAGGGCCAACTAATTAATGAGCAGTTCTTC
CDR3 protein: CASSQYQREGQLINEQFF

clone size: few
D gene: .
V gene: TRBV27
J gene: TRBJ1-6
CDR3 DNA: TGTGCCAGCAGTTTTACAGGATTGGGTTCACCCCTCCACTTT
CDR3 protein: CASSFTGLGSPLHF

clone size: few
D gene: TRBD1
V gene: TRBV7-9
J gene: TRBJ2-7
CDR3 DNA: TGTGCCAGCAGCCTAACACAGGGGGCCTACGAGCAGTACTTC
CDR3 protein: CASSLTQGAYEQYF

clone size: .
D gene: .
V gene: TRBV3-1
J gene: TRBJ2-2
CDR3 DNA: TGTGCCAGCAGCCCTCTCCTGGCGAGGGGGGAGCTGTTTTTT
CDR3 protein: CASSPLLARGELFF

clone size: few
D gene: .
V gene: TRBV4-1
J gene: TRBJ2-1
CDR3 DNA: TGCGCCAGCAGCCAAGAAAGCAGCGTAAACAATGAGCAGTTCTTC
CDR3 protein: CASSQESSVNNEQFF

clone size: few
D gene: TRBD1
V gene: TRBV5-1
J gene: TRBJ2-1
CDR3 DNA: TGCGCCAGCAGCTTTATCCCGGGACAGGTATACAATGAGCAGTTCTTC
CDR3 protein: CASSFIPGQVYNEQFF

clone size: .
D gene: .
V gene: TRBV6-8
J gene: TRBJ1-3
CDR3 DNA: TGTGCCAGCAGGCCCCCAGACTCTGGAAACACCATATATTTT
CDR3 protein: CASRPPDSGNTIYF

clone size: .
D gene: TRBD2
V gene: TRBV19
J gene: TRBJ2-1
CDR3 DNA: TGTGCCAGTAGTAAGCGACTAGCGGGAGAGTACAATGAGCAGTTCTTC
CDR3 protein: CASSKRLAGEYNEQFF

clone size: few
D gene: TRBD1
V gene: TRBV4-1
J gene: TRBJ1-2
CDR3 DNA: TGCGCCAGCAGCCATGGACCGGACAGGATCCTATATGGCTACACCTTC
CDR3 protein: CASSHGPDRILYGYTF

clone size: .
D gene: TRBD2
V gene: TRBV19
J gene: TRBJ2-1
CDR3 DNA: TGTGCCAGTACTAACCTGGGGGGACTAGCGGGTAATGAGCAGTTCTTC
CDR3 protein: CASTNLGGLAGNEQFF

clone size: .
D gene: .
V gene: TRBV5-3
J gene: TRBJ2-2
CDR3 DNA: TGTGCCAGAAGCTTGCGGGGGCGAACGGCCGGGGAGCTGTTTTTT
CDR3 protein: CARSLRGRTAGELFF

clone size: few
D gene: .
V gene: TRBV7-2
J gene: TRBJ2-1
CDR3 DNA: TGTGCCAGCAGCTTAGGGGGCGCAAGTAATGAGCAGTTCTTC
CDR3 protein: CASSLGGASNEQFF

clone size: .
D gene: .
V gene: TRBV27
J gene: TRBJ2-7
CDR3 DNA: TGTGCCAGCAGTTGGATGGGGGGCGGGTACGAGCAGTACTTC
CDR3 protein: CASSWMGGGYEQYF

clone size: .
D gene: TRBD2
V gene: TRBV4-1
J gene: TRBJ2-7
CDR3 DNA: TGCGCCAGCAGCCAACGGTTAGCGGGAGTGATCAACGAGCAGTACTTC
CDR3 protein: CASSQRLAGVINEQYF

clone size: few
D gene: .
V gene: TRBV7-2
J gene: TRBJ2-1
CDR3 DNA: TGTGCCAGCAGCTTAGCGGGCAGGAGGTCCTACAATGAGCAGTTCTTC
CDR3 protein: CASSLAGRRSYNEQFF

clone size: .
D gene: .
V gene: TRBV27
J gene: TRBJ1-5
CDR3 DNA: TGTGCCAGCAGCCCGCGACCGGTTCAGCCCCAGCATTTT
CDR3 protein: CASSPRPVQPQHF

clone size: .
D gene: .
V gene: TRBV5-1
J gene: TRBJ2-2
CDR3 DNA: TGCGCCAGCAGCCCAGACGGACGGAACACCGGGGAGCTGTTTTTT
CDR3 protein: CASSPDGRNTGELFF

clone size: .
D gene: .
V gene: TRBV7-2
J gene: TRBJ1-3
CDR3 DNA: TGTGCCAGCAGCTTATATTTTACAGGCCGCTCTGGAAACACCATATATTTT
CDR3 protein: CASSLYFTGRSGNTIYF

clone size: .
D gene: .
V gene: TRBV25-1
J gene: TRBJ2-5
CDR3 DNA: TGTGCCAGCAGTGAAGTACTCCAAGAGACCCAGTACTTC
CDR3 protein: CASSEVLQETQYF

clone size: many
D gene: .
V gene: TRBV7-2
J gene: TRBJ1-2
CDR3 DNA: TGTGCCAGCAGCTTAGAAAGTTATGGCTACACCTTC
CDR3 protein: CASSLESYGYTF

clone size: .
D gene: TRBD2
V gene: TRBV9
J gene: TRBJ2-1
CDR3 DNA: TGTGCCAGCAGCGCCGGGACTAGCAATCCTAATGAGCAGTTCTTC
CDR3 protein: CASSAGTSNPNEQFF

clone size: few
D gene: TRBD2
V gene: TRBV7-2
J gene: TRBJ2-5
CDR3 DNA: TGTGCCAGCAGCTTAGTAGCGGGAGAAGGAGAGACCCAGTACTTC
CDR3 protein: CASSLVAGEGETQYF

clone size: many
D gene: TRBD2
V gene: TRBV7-2
J gene: TRBJ2-3
CDR3 DNA: TGTGCCAGCAGCTTAGGAGCGGGAGGGCCCACAGATACGCAGTATTTT
CDR3 protein: CASSLGAGGPTDTQYF

clone size: .
D gene: .
V gene: TRBV6-2/TRBV6-3
J gene: TRBJ2-3
CDR3 DNA: TGTGCCAGCAGTTACATTCGGAGTAGGGGCCCAGATACGCAGTATTTT
CDR3 protein: CASSYIRSRGPDTQYF

clone size: .
D gene: .
V gene: TRBV7-2
J gene: TRBJ2-3
CDR3 DNA: TGTGCCAGCAGCCCCTCGCGGAATACGCAGTATTTT
CDR3 protein: CASSPSRNTQYF

clone size: few
D gene: TRBD2
V gene: TRBV5-4
J gene: TRBJ2-1
CDR3 DNA: TGTGCCAGCAGCAGACTAGCGGGAAGGACCTACAATGAGCAGTTCTTC
CDR3 protein: CASSRLAGRTYNEQFF

clone size: .
D gene: TRBD2
V gene: TRBV28
J gene: TRBJ2-5
CDR3 DNA: TGTGCCAGCAGTTCCGACTTAGCGGGAGGAGAGACCCAGTACTTC
CDR3 protein: CASSSDLAGGETQYF

clone size: once
D gene: .
V gene: TRBV27
J gene: TRBJ1-1
CDR3 DNA: TGTGCCAGCAGTGTAGCAGGGAGCAACACTGAAGCTTTCTTT
CDR3 protein: CASSVAGSNTEAFF

clone size: .
D gene: TRBD2
V gene: TRBV7-9
J gene: TRBJ2-5
CDR3 DNA: TGTGCCAGCAGCTTCGAGCGGGAGGGCCTGGAGACCCAGTACTTC
CDR3 protein: CASSFEREGLETQYF

clone size: .
D gene: TRBD1
V gene: TRBV19
J gene: TRBJ1-4
CDR3 DNA: TGTGCCAGTAACAGGGACAGGGACGAAAAACTGTTTTTT
CDR3 protein: CASNRDRDEKLFF

clone size: .
D gene: .
V gene: TRBV4-2
J gene: TRBJ1-1
CDR3 DNA: TGTGCCAGCAGCCAACTTAGTGGGGGGGGGGGCGTCGGCACTGAAGCTTTCTTT
CDR3 protein: CASSQLSGGGGVGTEAFF

clone size: .
D gene: .
V gene: TRBV12-3/TRBV12-4
J gene: TRBJ2-3
CDR3 DNA: TGTGCCACCGCCACATCTAGAGGCGTAAGCGGAGCTAGCACAGATACGCAGTATTTT
CDR3 protein: CATATSRGVSGASTDTQYF

clone size: .
D gene: .
V gene: TRBV27
J gene: TRBJ1-2
CDR3 DNA: TGTGCCAGCAGTACAGGGACAACGGGCTACACCTTC
CDR3 protein: CASSTGTTGYTF

clone size: .
D gene: TRBD2
V gene: TRBV19
J gene: TRBJ2-2
CDR3 DNA: TGTGCCAGTAACAGACCGGGGGGATACACCGGGGAGCTGTTTTTT
CDR3 protein: CASNRPGGYTGELFF

clone size: few
D gene: TRBD2
V gene: TRBV20-1
J gene: TRBJ2-7
CDR3 DNA: TGCAGTGCTAGAGCCGGCGGGAGCTCCTACGAGCAGTACTTC
CDR3 protein: CSARAGGSSYEQYF

clone size: few
D gene: .
V gene: TRBV28
J gene: TRBJ1-3
CDR3 DNA: TGTGCCAGCAGTTGGGAGGGAGTTGGAAACACCATATATTTT
CDR3 protein: CASSWEGVGNTIYF

clone size: .
D gene: .
V gene: TRBV5-4
J gene: TRBJ1-5
CDR3 DNA: TGTGCCAGCAGCTTATCCGGGGGTCAGCCCCAGCATTTT
CDR3 protein: CASSLSGGQPQHF

clone size: many
D gene: TRBD2
V gene: TRBV7-2
J gene: TRBJ2-1
CDR3 DNA: TGTGCCAGCAGCCCGGGACTAGCGGGACTCAATGAGCAGTTCTTC
CDR3 protein: CASSPGLAGLNEQFF

clone size: once
D gene: .
V gene: TRBV14
J gene: TRBJ2-5
CDR3 DNA: TGTGCCACCCCTTTGAGCGATTGCGAGACCCAGTACTTC
CDR3 protein: CATPLSDCETQYF

clone size: few
D gene: .
V gene: TRBV11-2
J gene: TRBJ1-1
CDR3 DNA: TGTGCCAGCAGCCAGACAGAAAGAACTGAAGCTTTCTTT
CDR3 protein: CASSQTERTEAFF

clone size: few
D gene: .
V gene: TRBV19
J gene: TRBJ2-5
CDR3 DNA: TGTGCCAGTAGTACTCCCGACAGCACGAACTTACAAGAGACCCAGTACTTC
CDR3 protein: CASSTPDSTNLQETQYF

clone size: few
D gene: .
V gene: TRBV4-1
J gene: TRBJ2-7
CDR3 DNA: TGCGCCAGCAGCCAAGATCTTGCGGCCTACGAGCAGTACTTC
CDR3 protein: CASSQDLAAYEQYF

clone size: .
D gene: TRBD2
V gene: TRBV18
J gene: TRBJ2-1
CDR3 DNA: TGTGCCAGCTCACCAACGGGAGGGAGAGGGACTGAGCAGTTCTTC
CDR3 protein: CASSPTGGRGTEQFF

clone size: many
D gene: .
V gene: TRBV7-2
J gene: TRBJ1-2
CDR3 DNA: TGTGCCAGCAGCTCCTGGACAGCGGGCTCGGAGTTTGACACCTTC
CDR3 protein: CASSSWTAGSEFDTF